These 13 T cell receptor beta chains originate from one sample sequenced in a study of graft-versus-host responses after intestinal transplantation (dated by TCRdb to the early 2020s). Library generation was performed with the immunoSEQ multiplex PCR assay. TCRdb obtained this table from immuneACCESS and retained in-frame rearrangements with V and J assigned. These tables miss some clones; where compared with another copy, unresolved V genes account for less than half of the shortfall, and the remainder is unexplained. A total of more than 65,000 clones appear in this sample, nearly 85% of them only once. In total, the top ten clones hold around 0.37% of the sample. No antigen has been assigned to these receptors. This specimen's time point label, interpreted: cells obtained before transplantation from donor or recipient. The sample in question was unstimulated CD4+ T cells sorted from spleen or lymph node cells, obtained before transplant. These receptors were taken from a human donor who was the organ donor for an intestinal transplant.

This rearrangement joins TRBV18 to TRBJ2-1, with 11 bases identical to TRBD1. The CDR3 sequence is 14 residues long. The germline gives CDR1 KGHSH, CDR2 LQKENI. Unmatched junction bases numbered 7, after V lost 7 bases and J lost 8 bases. The CDR3 sequence is CASFRDRGNYEQFF. The CDR3 DNA reads TGTGCCAGCTTCCGGGACAGGGGGAATTATGAGCAGTTCTTC.

The V and J genes are TRBV7-9 and TRBJ1-5, with TRBD1 identical over 8 bases. The CDR3 is 17 amino acids. The germline gives CDR1 SEHNR, CDR2 FQNEAQ (reference sequence). The J segment lost 0 bases and the V segment lost 1 base, leaving 5 bases of the junction unmatched. CDR3: CASSLGTGYSSNQPQHF. In nucleotides, the CDR3 is TGTGCCAGCAGCTTAGGGACAGGGTACAGTAGCAATCAGCCCCAGCATTTT.

This chain uses TRBV11-2 with TRBJ2-1, with 8 bases fitting TRBD2. The CDR3 is 13 residues long. CDR1 is SGHAT and CDR2 is FQNNGV in the germline V gene. V gave up 5 bases and J gave up 8 bases; unmatched junction bases: 5. CDR3 amino acids: CASSTGGPDEQFF. CDR3 nucleotides: TGTGCCAGCAGCACGGGGGGGCCAGATGAGCAGTTCTTC.

The J gene is TRBJ1-2, the V gene TRBV6-5, with D perhaps TRBD1 (5 bases). V lost 0 bases and J 13 bases, leaving 21 bases between the germline ends. This CDR3 comprises 15 residues. Germline CDR1 MNHEY, CDR2 SVGAGI. The CDR3 region is CASSYSSIEGAPTTF. The CDR3 DNA is TGTGCCAGCAGTTACTCGAGTATTGAAGGGGCTCCCACCACCTTC.

The chain joins TRBV29-1 to TRBJ2-6, with TRBD1 matching over 7 bases. J gave up 3 bases and V 4 bases, and 3 bases lay outside the gene matches. This CDR3 is 14 amino acids long. CDR1 and CDR2 from the germline V gene are SQVTM and ANQGSEA. Written as DNA, the CDR3 is TGCAGCGTTGGAGGGGGCTATGGGGCCAACGTCCTGACTTTC. This encodes CSVGGGYGANVLTF. Full variable domain (remainder filled in from reference TRBV29-1 and TRBJ2-6): SAVISQKPSRDICQRGTSLTIQCQVDSQVTMMFWYRQQPGQSLTLIATANQGSEATYESGFVIDKFPISRPNLTFSTLTVSNMSPEDSSIYLCSVGGGYGANVLTFGAGSRLTVL.

The rearrangement uses TRBV19 and TRBJ2-5; 7 bases agree with TRBD1. This CDR3 spans 15 amino acids. Germline V gene sequence: CDR1 LNHDA, CDR2 SQIVND (reference sequence). V was clipped by 5 bases and J by 1 base; unmatched bases: 7. The CDR3 here is CASSAQTGPQETQYF. The DNA of the CDR3 is TGTGCCAGTAGTGCCCAGACAGGGCCCCAAGAGACCCAGTACTTC.

The chain carries TRBV10-3 and TRBJ2-3, with 15 positions matching TRBD2. Unmatched junction bases numbered 2, after V lost 6 bases and J lost 4 bases. The germline CDR1 and CDR2 sequences are ENHRY and SYGVKD. The CDR3 has 15 residues. The CDR3 region has the DNA TGTGCCATCAGAAGGACTAGCGGGGGGGCAGATACGCAGTATTTT. Its translation: CAIRRTSGGADTQYF.

This clone occurred a few times. The chain joins TRBV27 to TRBJ1-4; 9 nucleotides match TRBD1. Germline-derived CDR1 and CDR2 are MNHEY and SMNVEV (reference sequence). Trimming removed 5 bases from V and 4 bases from J; junction bases left unmatched: 5. The CDR3 has 15 amino acids. CDR3 coding DNA: TGTGCCAGCAGTCCCGGGACAGGGTTTAATGAAAAACTGTTTTTT. This translates into CASSPGTGFNEKLFF.

V and J are TRBV6-4 and TRBJ1-1, with a possible D match to TRBD1 (5 bases). V was cut by 4 bases and J by 1 base, with 7 bases left in between. There are 13 residues in the CDR3. CDR1 is MRHNA, CDR2 SNTAGT, per germline. CDR3 protein: CASSGQGNTEAFF. The CDR3 coding sequence is TGTGCCAGCAGTGGTCAGGGGAACACTGAAGCTTTCTTT.

The V and J genes are TRBV7-2 and TRBJ1-2; 8 bases line up with TRBD1. Germline CDR1 is SGHTA and CDR2 is FQGNSA. V lost 6 bases, J lost 5 bases, and 23 bases stayed unmatched. The CDR3 contains 19 residues. The DNA for the CDR3 is TGTGCCAGCAGTCTACCCAATCCCGGACAGGGAGGGTCTAGGTATGGCTACACCTTC. As protein: CASSLPNPGQGGSRYGYTF.

The V call is TRBV29-1, the J call TRBJ1-5, with 7 bases that match TRBD1. V dropped 4 bases and J dropped 1; count of bases not matched to a gene: 1. The CDR3 loop spans 13 amino acids. The germline CDR1 and CDR2 sequences are SQVTM and ANQGSEA. The CDR3 bases are TGCAGCGTTGGACAGGGAAGCAATCAGCCCCAGCATTTT. Translation: CSVGQGSNQPQHF.

The chain uses TRBV29-1 and TRBJ1-5; D unresolved. CDR1 and CDR2 from the germline V gene are SQVTM and ANQGSEA. The CDR3 runs 13 residues. V was clipped by 5 bases and J by 8 bases, with 16 bases between them. This CDR3 is CSVCRSVMEPQHF. The CDR3 DNA sequence: TGCAGCGTTTGTCGGTCCGTAATGGAGCCCCAGCATTTT. Filled out from reference TRBV29-1 and TRBJ1-5, the complete variable domain reads SAVISQKPSRDICQRGTSLTIQCQVDSQVTMMFWYRQQPGQSLTLIATANQGSEATYESGFVIDKFPISRPNLTFSTLTVSNMSPEDSSIYLCSVCRSVMEPQHFGDGTRLSIL.

The chain employs TRBV30 and TRBJ1-1; the match to TRBD1 covers 7 bases. The V gene end was trimmed by 3 bases and the J gene end by 11 bases; junction bases not matched to a gene: 9. Germline-derived CDR1 and CDR2 are GTSNPN and SVGIG (reference sequence). The CDR3 loop spans 12 amino acids. The CDR3, as DNA: TGTGCCTGGAGGGAAACAGGGGCCGGGGCTTTCTTT. Translation gives CAWRETGAGAFF.